This T cell receptor (beta chain) was observed in a study of blood T cell repertoires in COVID-19. Across 24 US areas, participants ranged in age from roughly 18 to 95 years. Participants reported their clinical history, and cohort assignment relied on those reports. Recovered participants had two consecutive negative NP/OP PCR tests, healthcare professional clearance, or symptom resolution. Trimming cost V 0 bases and J 8 bases; bases outside gene matches: 15. Germline-derived CDR1 and CDR2 are LGHDT and YNNKEL (reference sequence). This CDR3 spans 20 amino acids. Using immunoSEQ multiplex PCR, the repertoire was profiled, and TCRdb retains in-frame clones only, with some absent. The sample holds 250,000 to 350,000 clones, around 90% seen once.

This TCR came from a woman aged 40 to 49 who had recovered from COVID-19. The sequenced sample consisted of PBMCs or T cells enriched from blood (not recorded which). The V and J genes are TRBV3-1 (or the pseudogene TRBV3-2) and TRBJ2-1; 14 bases are shared with TRBD2. The CDR3 sequence: CASSQEVGLAGVNLLDEQFF. CDR3 coding DNA: TGTGCCAGCAGCCAAGAGGTGGGACTAGCGGGAGTGAACCTTCTTGATGAGCAGTTCTTC.